This T cell receptor (beta chain) was identified during a study of OX40 agonist ivuxolimab in advanced cancers. About the full investigation: Ivuxolimab was an agonistic, fully human IgG2 monoclonal antibody directed against OX40 (CD134), a costimulatory receptor. Intravenous ivuxolimab was administered to patients every 2 weeks at six dose levels: 0.01, 0.1, 0.3, 1.5, 3 and 10 mg/kg. Partial responses were achieved by three dose-escalation patients, of whom one had hepatocellular carcinoma and two had cutaneous melanoma. Prior anti-PD-1, anti-PD-L1 or anti-CTLA-4 therapy was permitted, and checkpoint inhibitors had been received by less than 45% of dose-escalation patients. In the dose-escalation cohort, around four fifths of patients were male, and the mean age was approximately 60 years, with a range of roughly 20 to 79. The paper describes the monotherapy dose-escalation part (N of about 52 patients) of the phase I trial of ivuxolimab. Of the 50 or so patients in dose escalation, about 20 had hepatocellular carcinoma, some 15 had melanoma, 9 had renal cell carcinoma and 9 had head and neck cancer. The point of sequencing TCRbeta in the periphery was to test whether ivuxolimab changed TCR sequence diversity and drove clonal T-cell expansion.

The trial excluded patients who had a history of autoimmune disease or were on systemic immunosuppression. Peripheral blood for TCR sequencing was collected from all dose cohorts at baseline, on cycle 4 day 1, and on cycle 7 day 1. Samples came from an open-label, multicenter, first-in-human phase I dose-escalation trial of ivuxolimab. The trial enrolled adults with locally advanced or metastatic head and neck squamous cell, hepatocellular, melanoma or renal cell carcinoma. Before TCR sequencing, CD4+ T cells and CD8+ T cells from peripheral blood were sorted into separate populations. On this clone itself: Its cognate antigen has yet to be identified. The record has no base qualities; no much larger clone is one base away.

From the germline V gene, CDR1 is MGHRA and CDR2 is YSYEKL. The CDR3, cysteine through phenylalanine, is 12 amino acids long. CDR3 DNA is the only sequence kept; it has 36 bases, read in frame from the first base. At the junction V is shortened by 1 base and J by 4 bases, with 3 bases in between. Broader findings and caveats from the paper: After ivuxolimab, more expanded clones were found on average in CD8+ T cells than in CD4+ T cells. The antigen specificity of the peripheral T cells that underwent clonal expansion was not determined. Partial responders in the 0.1-3.0 mg/kg groups had among the lowest normalized peripheral clonal expansion, especially among CD8+ T cells. Low levels of normalized T-cell clonal expansion were also seen in some patients who did not respond. Clonal expansion of both CD4+ and CD8+ blood T cells was observed from baseline to week 6 at doses 0.1 to 3.0 mg/kg.

For sequencing of the TCRbeta CDR3 region, genomic DNA was extracted from the sorted cells. The immunoSEQ Assay was used for sequencing of TCRbeta CDR3 regions. Entries here come from immuneACCESS through TCRdb and include only in-frame sequences with V and J called. Some clones fail to appear in such tables; in the studies checked, an unresolved V gene covers under half of the shortfall, and the cause of the remainder is unknown. Present in this sample are under 35,000 clones, approximately 84% of which were seen just once. The top ten clones comprise around a fifth of the sample. This clonotype originated in an adult with an advanced solid tumor such as melanoma, head and neck, liver or kidney cancer. Source: CD4+ or CD8+ T cells sorted from blood, taken in a trial of the OX40 agonist ivuxolimab. This sequence uses TRBV4-1 and TRBJ2-3, with the D gene not confidently named. The base sequence is TGCGCCAGCAGCCAAGGTGCAGATACGCAGTATTTT. Its translation is CASSQGADTQYF.